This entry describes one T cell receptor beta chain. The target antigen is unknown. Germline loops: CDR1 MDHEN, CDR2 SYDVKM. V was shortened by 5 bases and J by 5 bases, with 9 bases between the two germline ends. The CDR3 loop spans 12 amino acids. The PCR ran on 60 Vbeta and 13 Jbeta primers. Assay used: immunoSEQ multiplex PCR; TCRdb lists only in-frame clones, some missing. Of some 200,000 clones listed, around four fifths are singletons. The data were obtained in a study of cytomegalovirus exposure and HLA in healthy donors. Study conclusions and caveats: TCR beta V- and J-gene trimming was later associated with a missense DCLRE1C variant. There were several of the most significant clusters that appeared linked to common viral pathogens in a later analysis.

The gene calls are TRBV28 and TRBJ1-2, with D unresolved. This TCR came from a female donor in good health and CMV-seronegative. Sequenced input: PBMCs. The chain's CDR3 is CASSNRQYGYTF. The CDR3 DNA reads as TGTGCCAGCAGTAACCGCCAGTATGGCTACACCTTC.